One and the same sample provided the 19 T cell receptor beta chains below, sequenced in a study of blood T cell repertoires in COVID-19. Profiling relied on immunoSEQ multiplex PCR, and the TCRdb table lists in-frame clones only, not all of them. Among roughly 330,000 clones listed, roughly nine tenths were seen once. The sequenced material came from PBMCs or T cells enriched from blood (not recorded which). The receptors here all came from a woman in her 30s who had recovered from COVID-19.

The gene calls are TRBV9 and TRBJ1-6; D is uncertain. The germline V and J ends were trimmed by 3 bases and 9 bases, with 7 bases remaining between them. The V gene's germline CDR1 is SGDLS and CDR2 YYNGEE. The CDR3 is 12 amino acids. The CDR3 DNA reads as TGTGCCAGCAGCGACGAGGTTTCACCCCTCCACTTT. It specifies CASSDEVSPLHF. Using reference TRBV9 and TRBJ1-6 for the parts outside the CDR3, the full variable domain is DSGVTQTPKHLITATGQRVTLRCSPRSGDLSVYWYQQSLDQGLQFLIQYYNGEERAKGNILERFSAQQFPDLHSELNLSSLELGDSALYFCASSDEVSPLHFGNGTRLTVT.

This chain links TRBV5-1 with TRBJ1-4; a possible D gene is TRBD1 (5 bases). This CDR3 comprises 14 residues. CDR1 SGHRS and CDR2 YFSETQ come from the germline V gene. The V and J ends lost 4 bases and 2 bases respectively, with 9 bases between them. The CDR3 bases are TGCGCCAGCAGCCGGGAGGGGACTAATGAAAAACTGTTTTTT. It translates to CASSREGTNEKLFF.

The chain uses TRBV29-1 and TRBJ1-4; 10 bases fit TRBD1. V shed 4 bases, J shed 6 bases, and the junction held 5 bases outside the gene matches. The V gene's germline CDR1 is SQVTM and CDR2 ANQGSEA. This CDR3 contains 14 residues. The CDR3, as DNA: TGCAGCGTTGCACGGACAGGGGGGGATGAAAAACTGTTTTTT. Translating gives CSVARTGGDEKLFF. Drawing the rest from reference TRBV29-1 and TRBJ1-4, the complete variable domain is SAVISQKPSRDICQRGTSLTIQCQVDSQVTMMFWYRQQPGQSLTLIATANQGSEATYESGFVIDKFPISRPNLTFSTLTVSNMSPEDSSIYLCSVARTGGDEKLFFGSGTQLSVL.

This clone showed up just once. V gene TRBV24-1 combines with J gene TRBJ2-3; D gene ambiguous. The CDR3 sequence is 16 residues long. Germline lookup yields CDR1 KGHDR and CDR2 SFDVKD. V was cut by 1 base and J by 0 bases, with 10 bases left in between. The CDR3 DNA sequence: TGTGCCACCAGTGATTTAAAGCCCCAAAGCACAGATACGCAGTATTTT. Translated: CATSDLKPQSTDTQYF.

The genes are TRBV3-1 (or the pseudogene TRBV3-2) and TRBJ2-2; 10 nucleotides match TRBD1. The V gene's germline CDR1 is LGHDT and CDR2 YNNKEL (reference sequence). Trimming took 4 bases from V and 4 from J; bases not matched to a gene: 3. The CDR3 consists of 15 residues. In DNA form, the CDR3 reads TGTGCCAGCAGCCGGACAGGGGGATCCACCGGGGAGCTGTTTTTT. Its protein product is CASSRTGGSTGELFF.

CDR3 in DNA: TGTGCCAGCTCACTACGGACAGGAAACACCGGGGAGCTGTTTTTT. Protein product: CASSLRTGNTGELFF. The chain recombines TRBV18 with TRBJ2-2; 7 nucleotides agree with TRBD1. After removal of 4 bases from V and 2 bases from J, the junction contained 4 bases not matched to a gene. This CDR3 contains 15 residues. Germline assignment: CDR1 KGHSH and CDR2 LQKENI. The full variable domain, completed using reference TRBV18 and TRBJ2-2, is NAGVMQNPRHLVRRRGQEARLRCSPMKGHSHVYWYRQLPEEGLKFMVYLQKENIIDESGMPKERFSAEFPKEGPSILRIQQVVRGDSAAYFCASSLRTGNTGELFFGEGSRLTVL.

DNA for the CDR3: TGTGCCACCAGCGAACGTCAGACAGGTTTCAATCAGCCCCAGCATTTT. It yields the protein CATSERQTGFNQPQHF. The V and J genes are TRBV15 and TRBJ1-5, with TRBD1 as a possible D gene (6 bases). The germline V gene has CDR1 LNHNV and CDR2 YYDKDF (reference sequence). Trimming shortened V by 5 bases and J by 3 bases, and 17 bases separated the two germline ends. This CDR3 has 16 residues.

The CDR3 DNA reads as TGTGCCAGCAGCGTAGGCCCCTCCGAGGTGGCTTTCTTT. Translating gives CASSVGPSEVAFF. The chain has TRBV9 and TRBJ1-1; no reliable D call. The V end lost 0 bases, the J end lost 11 bases, and 14 bases lay between the germline ends. The germline V gene has CDR1 SGDLS and CDR2 YYNGEE. CDR3 length equals 13 residues.

The chain links TRBV5-1 to TRBJ1-1; D uncertain. The CDR3 consists of 16 residues. V was clipped by 0 bases and J by 1 base, with 13 bases between them. CDR1 and CDR2 (germline): SGHRS, YFSETQ. CDR3 in DNA: TGCGCCAGCAGCTTGGCTCGGGGTGTTGGGAACACTGAAGCTTTCTTT. Translating it yields CASSLARGVGNTEAFF.

The V call is TRBV7-9, the J call TRBJ2-3; 7 bases line up with TRBD2. The CDR3 is 12 residues long. Germline trimming cut 5 bases from V and 4 bases from J; bases unmatched to any gene: 0. CDR1 is SEHNR and CDR2 is FQNEAQ in the germline V gene (reference sequence). CDR3 nucleotide sequence: TGTGCCAGCAGCCGGGGGGCAGATACGCAGTATTTT. This translates into CASSRGADTQYF. The variable domain in full, completed from reference TRBV7-9 and TRBJ2-3, reads DTGVSQNPRHKITKRGQNVTFRCDPISEHNRLYWYRQTLGQGPEFLTYFQNEAQLEKSRLLSDRFSAERPKGSFSTLEIQRTEQGDSAMYLCASSRGADTQYFGPGTRLTVL.

The rearrangement links TRBV7-3 to TRBJ2-6; 7 bases fit TRBD1. The CDR3 totals 20 residues. Per germline, CDR1 SGHTA and CDR2 FQGTGA. J gave up 1 base and V 5 bases, and 17 bases lay outside the gene matches. As DNA, the CDR3 is TGTGCCAGCAGCCCCAGACCTTTACAACAGGGGCCTTCTGGGGCCAACGTCCTGACTTTC. Its protein is CASSPRPLQQGPSGANVLTF. Looking up the rest from reference TRBV7-3 and TRBJ2-6 gives the full variable domain: GAGVSQTPSNKVTEKGKYVELRCDPISGHTALYWYRQSLGQGPEFLIYFQGTGAADDSGLPNDRFFAVRPEGSVSTLKIQRTERGDSAVYLCASSPRPLQQGPSGANVLTFGAGSRLTVL.

The chain is built from TRBV19 and TRBJ1-1; TRBD1 is a possible D gene (6 bases). Deletions cut 4 bases from V and 0 bases from J, with 24 bases between. The CDR3 is 19 residues long. Germline loops: CDR1 LNHDA, CDR2 SQIVND (reference sequence). The DNA for the CDR3 is TGTGCCAGTAGTAAAGTAGCGCGGACAGAAAACTACATGAACACTGAAGCTTTCTTT. This codes for CASSKVARTENYMNTEAFF. The whole variable domain, remainder taken from reference TRBV19 and TRBJ1-1, is DGGITQSPKYLFRKEGQNVTLSCEQNLNHDAMYWYRQDPGQGLRLIYYSQIVNDFQKGDIAEGYSVSREKKESFPLTVTSAQKNPTAFYLCASSKVARTENYMNTEAFFGQGTRLTVV.

V is TRBV7-9 and J is TRBJ2-5; D may be TRBD2 (7 bases). The CDR3 spans 14 residues. Per the germline V gene, CDR1 is SEHNR and CDR2 is FQNEAQ (reference sequence). V lost 0 bases and J 10 bases, leaving 15 bases between the germline ends. CDR3 in amino acids: CASSLAGGRSNQYF. CDR3 sequence (DNA): TGTGCCAGCAGCTTAGCGGGGGGGCGGAGCAACCAGTACTTC. The variable domain in full, with the rest retrieved from reference TRBV7-9 and TRBJ2-5, is DTGVSQNPRHKITKRGQNVTFRCDPISEHNRLYWYRQTLGQGPEFLTYFQNEAQLEKSRLLSDRFSAERPKGSFSTLEIQRTEQGDSAMYLCASSLAGGRSNQYFGPGTRLLVL.

The V gene is TRBV4-1, the J gene TRBJ1-1, with 7 bases aligning to TRBD1. The ends lost 1 base at V and 3 bases at J; junction bases unmatched: 5. The V gene's germline CDR1 is MGHRA and CDR2 YSYEKL. This CDR3 is built from 15 residues. The CDR3 region is CASSQVGRGDTEAFF. CDR3 coding DNA: TGCGCCAGCAGCCAAGTTGGCAGGGGGGACACTGAAGCTTTCTTT.

The gene calls are TRBV6-2 or TRBV6-3 and TRBJ2-1, with TRBD2 matching 9 bases. Germline V gene lookup returns CDR1 MNHEY and CDR2 SVGEGT. Trimming removed 6 bases from V and 8 bases from J; junction bases left unmatched: 11. CDR3 length: 15 amino acids. The CDR3 protein is CASSPGAGGRDEQFF. In nucleotides, the CDR3 is TGTGCCAGCAGCCCCGGAGCGGGGGGCCGGGATGAGCAGTTCTTC.

The chain combines TRBV30 with TRBJ1-2; TRBD1 is a possible D gene (6 bases). Germline V gene sequence: CDR1 GTSNPN, CDR2 SVGIG (reference sequence). The CDR3 covers 13 residues. V was cut by 4 bases and J by 4 bases, with 13 bases left in between. The CDR3 sequence is CAWKPTGTYGYTF. DNA of the CDR3: TGTGCCTGGAAACCTACAGGGACCTATGGCTACACCTTC. The variable domain in full, completed from reference TRBV30 and TRBJ1-2, reads SQTIHQWPATLVQPVGSPLSLECTVEGTSNPNLYWYRQAAGRGLQLLFYSVGIGQISSEVPQNLSASRPQDRQFILSSKKLLLSDSGFYLCAWKPTGTYGYTFGSGTRLTVV.

The V gene is TRBV6-2 or TRBV6-3, the J gene TRBJ2-3; 8 bases align to TRBD2. The CDR3 consists of 19 residues. Looked up from germline, CDR1 is MNHEY and CDR2 is SVGEGT. V lost 2 bases, J lost 0 bases, and 13 bases stayed unmatched. The CDR3 nucleotides are TGTGCCAGCAGTTACGAGTCCTTTAGAGCGGGGGTTAGCACAGATACGCAGTATTTT. Translating gives CASSYESFRAGVSTDTQYF.

The rearrangement uses TRBV18 and TRBJ1-5, with D possibly TRBD1 on 5 matching bases. Germline CDR1 reads KGHSH; CDR2 reads LQKENI. There are 14 residues in the CDR3. V was shortened by 2 bases and J by 4 bases, with 9 bases between the two germline ends. CDR3 nucleotides: TGTGCCAGCTCACCATCGGGGGGGAATCAGCCCCAGCATTTT. It yields the protein CASSPSGGNQPQHF.

This clone was counted once. The V gene is TRBV15, the J gene TRBJ2-3; 9 bases align to TRBD2. The CDR3 loop spans 16 amino acids. Germline CDR1 is LNHNV and CDR2 is YYDKDF (reference sequence). The ends lost 3 bases at V and 6 bases at J; junction bases unmatched: 10. The CDR3 bases are TGTGCCACCAGCAGTCCCAGTAGCGGGGGCTCGGATACGCAGTATTTT. Amino acids: CATSSPSSGGSDTQYF.